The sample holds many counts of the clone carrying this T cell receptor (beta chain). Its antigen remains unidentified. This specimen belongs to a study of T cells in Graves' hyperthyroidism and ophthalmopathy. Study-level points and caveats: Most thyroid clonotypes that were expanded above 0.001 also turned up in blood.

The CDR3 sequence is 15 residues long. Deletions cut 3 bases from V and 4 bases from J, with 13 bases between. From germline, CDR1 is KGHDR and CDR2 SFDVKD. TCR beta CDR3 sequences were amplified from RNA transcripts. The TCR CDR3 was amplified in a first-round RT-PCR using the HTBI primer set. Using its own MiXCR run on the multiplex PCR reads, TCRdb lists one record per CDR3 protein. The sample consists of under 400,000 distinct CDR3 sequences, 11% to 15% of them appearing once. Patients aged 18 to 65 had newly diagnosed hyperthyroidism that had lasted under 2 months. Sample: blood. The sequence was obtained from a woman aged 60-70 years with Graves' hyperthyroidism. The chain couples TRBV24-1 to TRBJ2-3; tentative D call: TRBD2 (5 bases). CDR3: CATSDAGPRADTQYF. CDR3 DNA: TGTGCCACCAGTGATGCGGGTCCTCGGGCAGATACGCAGTATTTT.